The clone carrying this T cell receptor (beta chain) was recorded a few times. The antigen remains undetermined. These data come from a study of T-cell reconstitution after alpha-beta-depleted transplantation in children. Whole-study findings and limits: One year after transplant, T-cell counts and diversity came mostly from newly produced T cells. Several hundred expanded graft clones reportedly supplied alpha-beta T cells about two months after transplant.

The germline V gene encodes CDR1 MDHEN and CDR2 SYDVKM. Trimming took 2 bases from V and 0 from J; bases not matched to a gene: 8. The CDR3 is 17 amino acids. Unique molecular identifiers were used to barcode this TCRbeta library. Each CDR3 protein is one row after TCRdb ran MiXCR on the PCR reads. The table shows around 370,000 distinct CDR3 sequences, with 15% to 20% occurring only once. The rearrangement uses TRBV28 and TRBJ2-7; 9 bases agree with TRBD2. The starting material was PBMCs, mostly from graft donor cells, obtained 360 days after TCRalphabeta/CD19-depleted stem cell transplant. The sequence derives from a male patient aged 2-9 years who had a stem cell transplant for acute lymphoblastic leukemia, so the T cells may come from the graft donor. This CDR3 reads CASSLDEREATSYEQYF. The CDR3 bases are TGTGCCAGCAGTTTAGACGAGCGGGAGGCCACCTCCTACGAGCAGTACTTC.